One and the same sample provided the 24 T cell receptor beta chains below, sequenced in a study of glioma-infiltrating T cells. Amplification of TCR alpha and beta CDR3 regions from RNA used iRepertoire nested multiplex PCR. MiXCR, run by TCRdb on the multiplex PCR reads, gives a single entry per CDR3 protein. The sample records about 93,000 distinct CDR3 sequences, 40% being singletons. The sample consisted of glioma tissue, nonneoplastic brain tissue, or PBMCs (not recorded which). The receptor source for this set is a human donor with low-grade glioma or glioblastoma, undergoing nonglioma brain surgery, or in good health (not recorded which).

As for this clonotype: Just one base apart from a much larger clone, this may be a read error. The chain is built from TRBV12-3 or TRBV12-4 and TRBJ2-5, with 7 bases that match TRBD2. This CDR3 is built from 14 residues. The CDR3 reads CTSSGREVQETQYF. The CDR3 nucleotides are TGTACCAGCAGTGGACGGGAGGTCCAAGAGACCCAGTACTTC.

This clonotype showed up many times. This chain joins TRBV2 and TRBJ1-2; 7 positions agree with TRBD1. Germline trimming cut 5 bases from V and 11 bases from J; bases unmatched to any gene: 11. Germline V lookup: CDR1 SNHLY, CDR2 FYNNEI. The CDR3 sequence is 13 residues long. The CDR3 DNA follows: TGTGCCAGCAGTTCCGGGACAGTGACTATGTACACCTTC. Its protein product is CASSSGTVTMYTF. The variable domain in full, completed from reference TRBV2 and TRBJ1-2, reads EPEVTQTPSHQVTQMGQEVILRCVPISNHLYFYWYRQILGQKVEFLVSFYNNEISEKSEIFDDQFSVERPDGSNFTLKIRSTKLEDSAMYFCASSSGTVTMYTFGSGTRLTVV.

The CDR3 region is CASKFPGVGADEQFF. The CDR3, as DNA: TGTGCCAGTAAATTCCCCGGCGTGGGGGCCGATGAGCAGTTCTTC. J is TRBJ2-1 and V is TRBV19; a weak D match, TRBD1 (6 bases). From germline, CDR1 is LNHDA and CDR2 SQIVND (reference sequence). The CDR3 totals 15 residues. Trimming shortened V by 7 bases and J by 8 bases, and 21 bases separated the two germline ends.

This clonotype occurred many times. The V call is TRBV3-1, the J call TRBJ1-5, with D unclear. Trimming left V 0 bases short and J 0 bases short, with 6 bases between. The CDR3 is made up of 15 amino acids. From germline, CDR1 is LGHDT and CDR2 YNNKEL (reference sequence). The CDR3 region has the DNA TGTGCCAGCAGCCAAGAGCAATATAGCAATCAGCCCCAGCATTTT. Its protein is CASSQEQYSNQPQHF.

Many counts were recorded for this clonotype. Here the CDR3 reads CSGTGQLNTEAFF. The CDR3 nucleotides read TGCAGCGGAACGGGCCAACTGAACACTGAAGCTTTCTTT. The rearrangement uses TRBV29-1 and TRBJ1-1, with D uncertain. This CDR3 contains 13 residues. CDR1 and CDR2 from the germline V gene are SQVTM and ANQGSEA. Trimming removed 7 bases from V and 0 bases from J, with 12 bases in between. The entire variable domain, with the rest obtained from reference TRBV29-1 and TRBJ1-1, is as follows: SAVISQKPSRDICQRGTSLTIQCQVDSQVTMMFWYRQQPGQSLTLIATANQGSEATYESGFVIDKFPISRPNLTFSTLTVSNMSPEDSSIYLCSGTGQLNTEAFFGQGTRLTVV.

This clonotype was seen ten or more times. The chain employs TRBV11-2 and TRBJ2-5; no clear D. The V and J ends lost 3 bases and 1 base respectively, with 9 bases between them. Germline V gives CDR1 SGHAT, CDR2 FQNNGV. This CDR3 comprises 14 residues. The CDR3 region has the DNA TGTGCCAGCAGCTTTTTGGCTCTCCAAGAGACCCAGTACTTC. It specifies CASSFLALQETQYF.

As regards this clonotype: One end of the junction is discordant with germline, which a read error may explain. CDR3 protein: CASSYVLAGIQGDTHYF. The CDR3 region has the DNA TGTGCCAGCAGTTACGTCCTAGCGGGGATCCAGGGAGATACGCATTATTTT. The V and J genes are TRBV6-2 or TRBV6-3 and TRBJ2-3, with TRBD2 matching over 9 bases. This CDR3 is built from 17 residues. Germline CDR1 MNHEY, CDR2 SVGEGT.

The rearrangement links TRBV27 to TRBJ1-5; maybe TRBD1 (6 bases). V shed 6 bases and J shed 5 bases, with 14 bases lying between them. Germline V CDR1 and CDR2: MNHEY, SMNVEV (reference sequence). The CDR3 is made up of 14 amino acids. The CDR3 is CASSSTGCDQPQHF. CDR3 DNA: TGTGCCAGCAGCAGTACAGGGTGTGATCAGCCCCAGCATTTT.

This clonotype was counted many times. The chain has TRBV29-1 and TRBJ1-2; possibly TRBD1 for D (5 bases). The germline CDR1 and CDR2 sequences are SQVTM and ANQGSEA. The CDR3 runs to 13 residues. Trimming pared 6 bases from V and 7 bases from J, leaving 18 bases between. CDR3 loop: CSVGVQARFGYTF. CDR3 sequence (DNA): TGCAGCGTGGGGGTGCAGGCGCGTTTTGGCTACACCTTC.

This clonotype was detected once. The chain couples TRBV6-4 to TRBJ2-7; 8 bases are a match to TRBD2. The CDR3 spans 13 residues. With 3 bases clipped from V and 5 bases from J, the junction kept 3 bases outside the gene matches. Germline-derived CDR1 and CDR2 are MRHNA and SNTAGT. The DNA of the CDR3 is TGTGCCAGCAGTGAAGCGGGGGCACACGAGCAGTACTTC. It translates to CASSEAGAHEQYF.

The table lists this clonotype with many counts. The V and J genes are TRBV2 and TRBJ2-1; D is undetermined. Per germline, CDR1 SNHLY and CDR2 FYNNEI. The CDR3 loop spans 11 amino acids. The V and J ends lost 5 bases and 7 bases respectively, with 6 bases between them. This chain's CDR3 is CASSPENEQFF. The CDR3 nucleotides read TGTGCCAGCAGTCCCGAGAATGAGCAGTTCTTC.

Details on this clonotype: The final CDR3 position lacks the conserved phenylalanine or tryptophan, pointing to a likely read error. This sequence joins TRBV2 and TRBJ2-3; 7 bases are shared with TRBD1. There are 14 residues in the CDR3. Germline CDR1 is SNHLY and CDR2 is FYNNEI. This CDR3 reads CASRETGSTDTQYS. In DNA, the CDR3 is TGTGCCAGCAGGGAGACAGGGAGCACGGATACGCAGTATTCT.

The chain uses TRBV28 and TRBJ2-6; no clear D. The V gene's germline CDR1 is MDHEN and CDR2 SYDVKM. This CDR3 comprises 15 residues. Trimming removed 4 bases from V and 1 base from J, with 8 bases in between. CDR3 nucleotide sequence: TGTGCCAGCAGTTCCGAGAGATCTGGGGCCAACGTCCTGACTTTC. It codes for CASSSERSGANVLTF.

This clonotype was seen ten or more times. This chain uses TRBV29-1 with TRBJ2-5, with D maybe TRBD2 (5 bases). This CDR3 has 12 residues. The V gene lost 7 bases and the J gene lost 5 bases, with 14 bases spanning the gap. Germline V gene lookup returns CDR1 SQVTM and CDR2 ANQGSEA. CDR3 bases: TGCAGCGCAGGACTTGGATTGGAGACCCAGTACTTC. Its protein product is CSAGLGLETQYF.

Many counts were recorded for this clonotype. V usage is TRBV12-3 or TRBV12-4 and J usage is TRBJ2-7, with TRBD1 matching over 9 bases. With V trimmed by 6 bases and J by 3 bases, 9 bases remained unmatched. This CDR3 has 15 residues. The CDR3 is CASRRTGTGYYEQYF. The CDR3, as DNA: TGTGCCAGCAGACGAACCGGGACAGGGTACTACGAGCAGTACTTC.

This clonotype was counted many times. This chain joins TRBV20-1 and TRBJ2-5, with TRBD2 matching 14 bases. V lost 6 bases, J lost 4 bases, and 10 bases stayed unmatched. This CDR3 contains 16 residues. Germline lookup yields CDR1 DFQATT and CDR2 SNEGSKA (reference sequence). CDR3: CSAPLPGLAGGETQYF. Written as DNA, the CDR3 is TGCAGTGCACCATTACCCGGACTAGCGGGAGGAGAGACCCAGTACTTC.

This clonotype was observed at least ten times. The CDR3 DNA follows: TGTGCCAGCAGTCGACTAGATCCCAATGAGCAGTTCTTC. Translating it yields CASSRLDPNEQFF. The genes are TRBV12-3 or TRBV12-4 and TRBJ2-1; D might be TRBD2 (6 bases). This CDR3 has 13 amino acids. V lost 5 bases to trimming and J lost 6 bases, with 11 bases between them.

This clonotype has at least ten counts. The rearrangement joins TRBV10-2 to TRBJ1-3, with D perhaps TRBD1 (5 bases). Deletions cut 3 bases from V and 4 bases from J, with 13 bases between. Per germline, CDR1 WSHSY and CDR2 SAAADI. This CDR3 is built from 15 residues. The CDR3 DNA follows: TGCGCCAGCAGTGACCCCCTAGGGGTCGGAAACACCATATATTTT. Translating gives CASSDPLGVGNTIYF.

On this clonotype: A read error may produce the germline difference seen at one junction end. V is TRBV6-6 and J is TRBJ1-5, with D possibly being TRBD1 (5 bases). This CDR3 has 14 amino acids. Germline V gene lookup returns CDR1 MNHNY and CDR2 SVGAGI (reference sequence). CDR3 sequence reads: CDSSYDRTNQPQHF. DNA of the CDR3: TGTGACAGCAGCTATGACAGAACCAATCAGCCACAGCATTTT.

This clonotype was picked up many times. This chain joins TRBV5-1 and TRBJ2-1, with 7 bases identical to TRBD2. V was clipped by 0 bases and J by 4 bases; unmatched bases: 7. The CDR3 consists of 16 residues. Germline V gives CDR1 SGHRS, CDR2 YFSETQ. The CDR3 region has the DNA TGCGCCAGCAGCTTGGAGGCTAGCGGAATTTACAATGAGCAGTTCTTC. Encoded protein: CASSLEASGIYNEQFF.

This clonotype was seen at least ten times. The rearrangement uses TRBV7-3 and TRBJ2-2; 7 bases are a match to TRBD2. CDR1 is SGHTA and CDR2 is FQGTGA in the germline V gene. V shed 5 bases, J shed 6 bases, and the junction held 12 bases outside the gene matches. The CDR3 runs to 16 residues. The CDR3 DNA follows: TGTGCCAGCAGCCCAAGCGGGACTACCTCTGCCGGGGAGCTGTTTTTT. Translating it yields CASSPSGTTSAGELFF.

This clonotype was detected ten times or more. The CDR3 loop is CASSLGGVRAEAFF. In DNA form, the CDR3 reads TGCGCCAGCAGCTTGGGGGGGGTCCGGGCTGAAGCTTTCTTT. V is TRBV5-1 and J is TRBJ1-1; the D gene is possibly TRBD1 (5 bases). This CDR3 region has 14 residues. Trimming shortened V by 0 bases and J by 6 bases, and 12 bases separated the two germline ends. The V gene's germline CDR1 is SGHRS and CDR2 YFSETQ.

In its sample, this clonotype was seen a few times. A clone one base away is much larger, so this may be a read error. This chain joins TRBV11-1 and TRBJ2-3; D remains unclear. The V end lost 6 bases, the J end lost 4 bases, and 8 bases lay between the germline ends. Looked up from germline, CDR1 is SGHAT and CDR2 is FQDESV (reference sequence). The CDR3 loop spans 12 amino acids. CDR3 nucleotides: TGTGCCAGCAGACCCCCGGCAGATACGCAGTATTTT. Its protein product is CASRPPADTQYF. The whole variable domain, filled in from reference TRBV11-1 and TRBJ2-3, reads EAEVAQSPRYKITEKSQAVAFWCDPISGHATLYWYRQILGQGPELLVQFQDESVVDDSQLPKDRFSAERLKGVDSTLKIQPAELGDSAMYLCASRPPADTQYFGPGTRLTVL.

On this clonotype itself: Its ends do not fully match the called genes, so a read error is possible. The chain uses TRBV15 and TRBJ1-3; D remains ambiguous. The germline V gene encodes CDR1 LNHNV and CDR2 YYDKDF (reference sequence). The CDR3 totals 15 residues. CDR3 residues: CATSSGPDPGKTIYF. For the CDR3, the DNA is TGTGCAACCAGCAGCGGACCCGACCCTGGAAAAACCATATATTTT.